The clone carrying this T cell receptor (beta chain) was recorded at least ten times. The time point was: pre-sensitization, week 0. The sample's treatment: therapeutic diphenylcyclopropenone sensitization with weekly scalp DPC. The sample belongs to a study of human T cells and chemical hapten exposure. The CDR3 extends over 15 amino acids. Germline V gene data show CDR1 as SGHVS and CDR2 as FNYEAQ. V was clipped by 1 base and J by 7 bases, with 11 bases between them. TCRdb redid the calling of the RACE reads with MiXCR, one entry per CDR3 protein. The sample has approximately 52,000 distinct CDR3 sequences, roughly 9.9% seen once.

The source of this sequence is a woman between 40 and 55 years old with alopecia areata. Some clones in this sample may be carry-over from other donors' samples. The chain has TRBV7-6 and TRBJ1-6; unclear D gene. Specimen: whole blood, collected in connection with sensitization to the hapten diphenylcyclopropenone (DPC). CDR3 bases: TGTGCCAGCAGCTTAGATAGCAGTCAAAATTCACCCCTCCACTTT. Protein product: CASSLDSSQNSPLHF.